This passage covers 19 T cell receptor beta chains from one sample sequenced in a study of blood T cells in healthy people across ages (dated by TCRdb to about 2015). The method was 5' RACE. The reads were generated on an Illumina HiSeq 2500. A second PCR of roughly 7 to 12 cycles was run with a J-beta primer mix and a sample-barcoded 5' primer. TCRdb's own reprocessing of the public reads used fastp at Q25 and MiXCR and kept productive beta chains. CDR3 protein sequences are deduplicated, and each keeps its most common genes and DNA. The sample includes about 1.8 million distinct CDR3 sequences, with about 49% observed a single time. The top ten clones comprise over 2% of the sample. Sequenced: blood. Receptor source: a woman aged 40 to 50 in good health.

Only one count was recorded for this clonotype. This chain links TRBV28 with TRBJ1-2, with TRBD1 identical over 7 bases. CDR3 size: 14 residues. V was clipped by 5 bases and J by 4 bases; unmatched bases: 7. Germline lookup yields CDR1 MDHEN and CDR2 SYDVKM. CDR3 sequence: CASSPRDSTYGYTF. The CDR3 DNA follows: TGTGCCAGCAGTCCCAGGGACAGTACCTATGGCTACACCTTC.

The V and J genes are TRBV4-3 and TRBJ2-1; D might be TRBD2 (6 bases). Germline V gives CDR1 LGHNA, CDR2 YSLEER. V lost 0 bases and J lost 8, with 14 bases in between. The CDR3 spans 15 residues. The CDR3 loop is CASSQDVAGWDEQFF. CDR3 DNA sequence: TGCGCCAGCAGCCAAGATGTTGCGGGGTGGGATGAGCAGTTCTTC.

This clonotype was seen more than once but under ten times. V is TRBV7-2 and J is TRBJ2-1; D is tentatively TRBD1 or TRBD2 (6 bases each). Trimming left V 1 base short and J 0 bases short, with 16 bases between. The CDR3 spans 18 residues. CDR1 is SGHTA and CDR2 is FQGNSA in the germline V gene. The CDR3: CASSLVSLGGLSYNEQFF. The CDR3, as DNA: TGTGCCAGCAGCTTAGTAAGCCTCGGGGGCCTCTCCTACAATGAGCAGTTCTTC.

The chain joins TRBV24-1 to TRBJ2-1; no clear D gene. The CDR3 spans 11 residues. From germline, CDR1 is KGHDR and CDR2 SFDVKD. V shed 4 bases and J shed 10 bases, with 7 bases lying between them. In DNA form, the CDR3 reads TGTGCCACCAGTGACCTGAAGGAGCAGTTCTTC. It translates to CATSDLKEQFF.

The chain uses TRBV20-1 and TRBJ1-2, with D tentatively TRBD1 (5 bases). Trimming cost V 3 bases and J 0 bases, with 17 bases left between them. The CDR3 extends over 16 amino acids. Germline values: CDR1 DFQATT, CDR2 SNEGSKA (reference sequence). For the CDR3, the DNA is TGCAGTGCTAGGACCCTCCGGACACGCGCTAACTATGGCTACACCTTC. This encodes CSARTLRTRANYGYTF.

V usage is TRBV7-9 and J usage is TRBJ1-1; perhaps TRBD1 as D (5 bases). Trimming took 5 bases from V and 5 from J, leaving 12 bases between them. This CDR3 is built from 13 residues. CDR1 is SEHNR, CDR2 FQNEAQ, per germline (reference sequence). This CDR3 reads CASSPAGRTEAFF. The CDR3 DNA reads TGTGCCAGCAGCCCCGCGGGGCGAACTGAAGCTTTCTTT.

This clonotype occurred a few times. The chain uses TRBV12-3 or TRBV12-4 and TRBJ2-7, with TRBD2 as a possible D gene (6 bases). This CDR3 is built from 15 residues. V dropped 2 bases and J dropped 10 bases, with 21 bases sitting between them. CDR3 protein: CASSLRLDPTMPQYF. CDR3 nucleotides: TGTGCCAGCAGTTTACGACTAGATCCTACGATGCCCCAGTACTTC.

This chain links TRBV10-3 with TRBJ2-5; D is perhaps TRBD2 (5 bases). The CDR3 has 15 amino acids. Looked up from germline, CDR1 is ENHRY and CDR2 is SYGVKD. The germline V and J ends were trimmed by 3 bases and 2 bases, with 13 bases remaining between them. This CDR3 is CAISDLRGAQETQYF. The CDR3 region has the DNA TGTGCCATCAGTGATCTTCGGGGAGCGCAAGAGACCCAGTACTTC.

The CDR3 nucleotides read TGTGCCAGCAGCTTAGGGCCAGCGACCCGCTCCTACAATGAGCAGTTCTTC. It encodes CASSLGPATRSYNEQFF. The V gene is TRBV7-3, the J gene TRBJ2-1; no clear D. There are 17 residues in the CDR3. Per the germline V gene, CDR1 is SGHTA and CDR2 is FQGTGA. V shed 2 bases and J shed 0 bases, with 14 bases lying between them.

The gene calls are TRBV4-3 and TRBJ2-5; TRBD2 matches 8 bases. The J call is doubtful: the DNA matches TRBJ2-1 better. The germline gives CDR1 LGHNA, CDR2 YSLEER. The CDR3 consists of 15 residues. The CDR3 loop is CASSQDGTRKETQFF. CDR3 DNA sequence: TGCGCCAGCAGCCAGGACGGGACTAGAAAAGAGACCCAGTTCTTC.

In its sample, this clonotype was seen a few times. V gene TRBV7-2 combines with J gene TRBJ1-4, with D unresolved. V was trimmed by 1 base and J by 0 bases, leaving 6 bases between them. The germline V gene has CDR1 SGHTA and CDR2 FQGNSA. The CDR3 extends over 15 amino acids. The CDR3 bases are TGTGCCAGCAGCTTAGGCCTTGCAACTAATGAAAAACTGTTTTTT. Amino acid sequence: CASSLGLATNEKLFF.

The V call is TRBV2, the J call TRBJ2-2; D is ambiguous. Trimming cost V 6 bases and J 4 bases, with 15 bases left between them. CDR3 length equals 15 residues. Germline V gene sequence: CDR1 SNHLY, CDR2 FYNNEI. CDR3 coding DNA: TGTGCCAGCAGCCCTCTTCGGGTCGTCACCGGGGAGCTGTTTTTT. Its protein product is CASSPLRVVTGELFF.

V is TRBV9 and J is TRBJ2-5; D not resolved. With 4 bases removed from V and 4 bases from J, the gap between germline ends came to 17 bases. The CDR3 runs 15 residues. Germline V lookup: CDR1 SGDLS, CDR2 YYNGEE. In DNA, the CDR3 is TGTGCCAGCAGCCCTATCTTAGAGAGCCGAGAGACCCAGTACTTC. Encoded protein: CASSPILESRETQYF.

CDR3 amino acids: CASSEWRPNQETQYF. CDR3 coding DNA: TGTGCCAGCAGTGAGTGGCGCCCGAACCAAGAGACCCAGTACTTC. The chain combines TRBV2 with TRBJ2-5; D remains ambiguous. The CDR3 runs 15 residues. V was clipped by 3 bases and J by 0 bases, with 11 bases between them. Germline CDR1 reads SNHLY; CDR2 reads FYNNEI.

The chain couples TRBV7-2 to TRBJ2-3; 9 bases fit TRBD1. CDR1 and CDR2 (germline): SGHTA, FQGNSA. The CDR3 length is 15 residues. The ends lost 3 bases at V and 10 bases at J; junction bases unmatched: 11. The CDR3 nucleotides read TGTGCCAGCAGCTTCGGGACAGGGTCCTTTCAGGCGCAGTATTTT. Its translation: CASSFGTGSFQAQYF.

V gene TRBV7-2 combines with J gene TRBJ2-1; TRBD2 is a possible D gene (6 bases). CDR3 length equals 15 residues. Trimming stripped 2 bases from V and 6 bases from J, with 14 bases between. CDR1 and CDR2 from the germline V gene are SGHTA and FQGNSA. CDR3 DNA: TGTGCCAGCAGCTTACTAGGGGACTCGGGCAATGAGCAGTTCTTC. It encodes CASSLLGDSGNEQFF.

J is TRBJ2-7 and V is TRBV20-1; D could derive from TRBD1 or TRBD2 (5 bases each). CDR3 length: 14 residues. Germline values: CDR1 DFQATT, CDR2 SNEGSKA (reference sequence). Trimming removed 6 bases at V and 7 bases at J, with 22 bases between. For the CDR3, the DNA is TGCAGTGCCATCACTGAGGGGTGGTACAATGAGCAGTACTTC. Amino acid sequence: CSAITEGWYNEQYF.

The rearrangement uses TRBV7-2 and TRBJ2-1; 7 bases align to TRBD2. The CDR3 totals 14 residues. Germline V gene sequence: CDR1 SGHTA, CDR2 FQGNSA. The ends lost 1 base at V and 7 bases at J; junction bases unmatched: 4. CDR3 loop: CASSLGASGNEQFF. The CDR3 nucleotides are TGTGCCAGCAGCTTAGGGGCTAGCGGAAATGAGCAGTTCTTC.

This rearrangement joins TRBV7-2 to TRBJ1-6; unclear D gene. V dropped 2 bases and J dropped 9 bases, with 5 bases sitting between them. CDR3 length: 12 residues. Germline V gene data show CDR1 as SGHTA and CDR2 as FQGNSA. The CDR3 DNA follows: TGTGCCAGCAGCTTAATCAGTTCACCCCTCCACTTT. Its translation: CASSLISSPLHF.